The 9 T cell receptor beta chains listed next were all sequenced from one sample in a study of blood T cells in healthy people across ages. A J-beta primer mix and a sample-barcoded 5' primer were used in a second PCR of roughly 7 to 12 cycles. Using its own MiXCR run on the 5' RACE reads, TCRdb lists one record per CDR3 protein. The repertoire holds around 1,800,000 distinct CDR3 sequences, with more than 35% as singletons. Sequenced material: blood. These receptors originate from a human donor in good health.

The chain employs TRBV9 and TRBJ2-4, with 9 bases fitting TRBD1. CDR3 length equals 16 residues. Per the germline V gene, CDR1 is SGDLS and CDR2 is YYNGEE. V lost 4 bases to trimming and J lost 2 bases; unmatched junction nucleotides: 7. The chain's CDR3 is CASSLGQGRTKNIQYF. The CDR3 DNA reads TGTGCCAGCAGCTTGGGACAGGGTCGAACCAAAAACATTCAGTACTTC.

The V gene is TRBV12-5, the J gene TRBJ2-4; D tentatively reads TRBD1 or TRBD2 (5 bases each). The J call may be in error: the DNA end matches TRBJ2-7 better. Per the germline V gene, CDR1 is LGHNT and CDR2 is FRNRAP. This CDR3 region has 13 residues. CDR3 sequence reads: CASGFDGAYEQYF. CDR3 sequence (DNA): TGTGCTAGTGGTTTTGACGGGGCTTACGAGCAGTACTTC.

This clonotype was found a few times. A much larger clonotype is one base distant, so this may be a read error. The chain uses TRBV29-1 and TRBJ2-5; 9 positions match TRBD2. Germline assignment: CDR1 SQVTM and CDR2 ANQGSEA. The CDR3 has 15 residues. The CDR3 region has the DNA TGCGGCGTTGAATCCAGCGGGGGGTCCCAAGAGACCCAGTACTTC. Encoded protein: CGVESSGGSQETQYF.

V usage is TRBV6-5 and J usage is TRBJ2-3, with 16 bases identical to TRBD2. CDR3 length: 18 amino acids. After removal of 4 bases from V and 0 bases from J, the junction contained 4 bases not matched to a gene. Germline CDR1 is MNHEY and CDR2 is SVGAGI. The CDR3 DNA follows: TGTGCCAGCAGTTTCGGGACTAGCGGGGGGGCAAGCACAGATACGCAGTATTTT. It is translated as CASSFGTSGGASTDTQYF.

V and J are TRBV5-1 and TRBJ1-2; D may be TRBD1 (6 bases). Germline values: CDR1 SGHRS, CDR2 YFSETQ. Trimming pared 4 bases from V and 1 base from J, leaving 14 bases between. This CDR3 has 15 residues. The CDR3 DNA reads TGCGCCAGCAGCCTTGGGACACCGATTAACTATGGCTACACCTTC. This sequence encodes CASSLGTPINYGYTF.

In this sample, this clonotype turned up a few times. The chain combines TRBV11-3 with TRBJ2-1; D may be TRBD1 (6 bases). CDR3 size: 15 residues. V lost 7 bases, J lost 7 bases, and 20 bases lay in between. Germline CDR1 reads SGHNT; CDR2 reads YENEEA. The DNA of the CDR3 is TGTGCCAGCACCCTGCACAGGGTTGGAAGTAATGAGCAGTTCTTC. Its translation is CASTLHRVGSNEQFF.

This clonotype was detected only a few times. The chain couples TRBV12-3 or TRBV12-4 to TRBJ1-1; D not resolved. V was trimmed by 6 bases and J by 4 bases, leaving 12 bases between them. CDR3 size: 13 residues. CDR3 protein: CASSHGLITEAFF. DNA of the CDR3: TGTGCCAGCAGCCACGGCCTAATCACTGAAGCTTTCTTT.

The CDR3 DNA reads as TGCGCCAGCAGCCCATTCCCGGGACAGGTCAATGAGCAGTTCTTC. Encoded protein: CASSPFPGQVNEQFF. The J gene is TRBJ2-1, the V gene TRBV5-1; the match to TRBD1 covers 8 bases. The CDR3 runs 15 residues. V gave up 4 bases and J gave up 6 bases; unmatched junction bases: 9. Germline CDR1 reads SGHRS; CDR2 reads YFSETQ. Supplemented by reference TRBV5-1 and TRBJ2-1, the full variable domain reads KAGVTQTPRYLIKTRGQQVTLSCSPISGHRSVSWYQQTPGQGLQFLFEYFSETQRNKGNFPGRFSGRQFSNSRSEMNVSTLELGDSALYLCASSPFPGQVNEQFFGPGTRLTVL.

This clonotype was counted many times. The V call is TRBV4-2, the J call TRBJ1-2; D gene uncertain. The V gene's germline CDR1 is LGHNA and CDR2 YNFKEQ. V gave up 3 bases and J gave up 5 bases, with 16 bases separating them. The CDR3 is made up of 15 amino acids. Here the CDR3 reads CASSQDNRAAYGYTF. Here the CDR3 DNA reads TGTGCCAGCAGCCAGGATAACAGAGCGGCTTATGGCTACACCTTC.